These 21 T cell receptor beta chains were sequenced from one sample in a study of radiotherapy plus CTLA-4 blockade in lung cancer. Sequencing was performed with immunoSEQ multiplex PCR; in TCRdb, only in-frame clones are kept and a portion is missing. The repertoire consists of tens of thousands of clones, with 78% occurring once and the leading ten covering 4%. Sequencing used peripheral blood, obtained from a patient treated with radiotherapy plus ipilimumab. Source of these receptors: a human donor with non-small cell lung cancer who had a partial response to radiotherapy plus ipilimumab. Some clones in this sample may be carry-over from other donors' samples.

The chain uses TRBV10-1 and TRBJ2-3, with unresolved D. Trimming cost V 4 bases and J 6 bases, with 8 bases left between them. CDR3 length: 12 amino acids. Germline V gene sequence: CDR1 WNHNN, CDR2 SYGVQD (reference sequence). This chain's CDR3 is CASSARYDTQYF. The CDR3 DNA is TGCGCCAGCAGTGCCCGGTACGATACGCAGTATTTT.

The chain links TRBV11-3 to TRBJ1-1; tentatively, D is TRBD1 (6 bases). The germline V gene has CDR1 SGHNT and CDR2 YENEEA. Trimming left V 5 bases short and J 1 base short, with 8 bases between. The CDR3 runs to 13 residues. The CDR3 region is CASSPGQNTEAFF. In DNA, the CDR3 is TGTGCCAGCAGCCCGGGACAGAACACTGAAGCTTTCTTT.

V is TRBV19 and J is TRBJ2-3, with a tentative D call TRBD2 (6 bases). This CDR3 is 15 amino acids long. Germline V CDR1 and CDR2: LNHDA, SQIVND (reference sequence). Trimming removed 4 bases at V and 6 bases at J, with 17 bases between. This chain's CDR3 is CASSTDGGGVDTQYF. The CDR3, as DNA: TGTGCCAGTAGTACTGACGGGGGAGGTGTTGATACGCAGTATTTT.

This chain links TRBV18 with TRBJ1-1; D call uncertain. Trimming removed 5 bases from V and 1 base from J, with 14 bases in between. The germline gives CDR1 KGHSH, CDR2 LQKENI. The CDR3 runs to 15 residues. CDR3: CASSYPPVGNTEAFF. CDR3 coding DNA: TGTGCCAGCTCATATCCGCCGGTTGGGAACACTGAAGCTTTCTTT.

The chain combines TRBV7-6 with TRBJ1-2, with D possibly TRBD1 on 6 matching bases. Trimming removed 6 bases from V and 5 bases from J, with 16 bases in between. This CDR3 has 14 residues. Germline loops: CDR1 SGHVS, CDR2 FNYEAQ. The CDR3 loop is CASRNPGAEYGYTF. The CDR3 DNA is TGTGCCAGCAGAAACCCAGGGGCGGAGTATGGCTACACCTTC.

The chain employs TRBV6-1 and TRBJ1-5, with 7 bases lining up with TRBD1. V lost 3 bases to trimming and J lost 0 bases; unmatched junction nucleotides: 11. The CDR3 spans 18 residues. Germline lookup yields CDR1 MNHNS and CDR2 SASEGT. The CDR3 loop reads CASSEVQGIVYSNQPQHF. In DNA form, the CDR3 reads TGTGCCAGCAGTGAGGTACAGGGGATCGTTTATAGCAATCAGCCCCAGCATTTT.

The chain joins TRBV7-2 to TRBJ1-2, with D perhaps TRBD1 (6 bases). This CDR3 is built from 15 residues. Germline values: CDR1 SGHTA, CDR2 FQGNSA. V was trimmed by 1 base and J by 5 bases, leaving 14 bases between them. The CDR3 DNA sequence: TGTGCCAGCAGCTTAGGTCCAGGGGAAGCTTATGGCTACACCTTC. It specifies CASSLGPGEAYGYTF.

The genes are TRBV5-1 and TRBJ1-2, with D maybe TRBD1 (6 bases). The CDR3 is made up of 14 amino acids. The ends were cut back, 4 bases at V and 8 bases at J, with 18 bases in the middle. CDR1 is SGHRS, CDR2 YFSETQ, per germline. The CDR3 nucleotides read TGCGCCAGCAGCAAGGACAGTTCGCGCGGCGGCTACACCTTC. Amino acid sequence: CASSKDSSRGGYTF.

The chain recombines TRBV19 with TRBJ1-2, with D possibly matching TRBD1 (6 bases). Trimming took 6 bases from V and 4 from J, leaving 15 bases between them. The length of the CDR3 is 14 residues. CDR1 LNHDA and CDR2 SQIVND come from the germline V gene (reference sequence). Here the CDR3 reads CASRIATGLYGYTF. CDR3 nucleotides: TGTGCCAGTAGGATCGCGACAGGACTCTATGGCTACACCTTC.

The chain has TRBV6-1 and TRBJ2-7; 12 bases agree with TRBD1. CDR1 and CDR2 (germline): MNHNS, SASEGT. This CDR3 spans 15 amino acids. With 6 bases clipped from V and 3 bases from J, the junction kept 6 bases outside the gene matches. Written as DNA, the CDR3 is TGTGCCAGCAGGACCGGGACAGGGGGCTTCTACGAGCAGTACTTC. Protein product: CASRTGTGGFYEQYF.

The chain has TRBV7-3 and TRBJ2-3, with TRBD2 matching over 7 bases. Germline CDR1 is SGHTA and CDR2 is FQGTGA. This CDR3 is built from 15 residues. V shed 1 base, J shed 0 bases, and the junction held 1 base outside the gene matches. The DNA of the CDR3 is TGTGCCAGCAGCTTAAGGGGGGGTAGCACAGATACGCAGTATTTT. It specifies CASSLRGGSTDTQYF.

The rearrangement joins TRBV19 to TRBJ1-3; a weak D match, TRBD1 (5 bases). The V gene lost 8 bases and the J gene lost 2 bases, with 13 bases spanning the gap. This CDR3 has 14 amino acids. In germline, CDR1 is LNHDA, CDR2 SQIVND (reference sequence). The CDR3 sequence: CASGRQGTGNTIYF. The CDR3 bases are TGTGCCAGTGGCCGGCAGGGCACTGGAAACACCATATATTTT. The variable domain in full, completed from reference TRBV19 and TRBJ1-3, reads DGGITQSPKYLFRKEGQNVTLSCEQNLNHDAMYWYRQDPGQGLRLIYYSQIVNDFQKGDIAEGYSVSREKKESFPLTVTSAQKNPTAFYLCASGRQGTGNTIYFGEGSWLTVV.

This rearrangement joins TRBV5-8 to TRBJ2-1; D not certain. CDR1 SGHTS and CDR2 YDEGEE come from the germline V gene. CDR3 length: 14 residues. V dropped 0 bases and J dropped 4 bases, with 8 bases sitting between them. CDR3 region: CASSLGRHYNEQFF. For the CDR3, the DNA is TGTGCCAGCAGCTTGGGTAGACATTACAATGAGCAGTTCTTC.

The chain is built from TRBV4-2 and TRBJ2-3; D perhaps matches TRBD2 (6 bases). V was cut by 3 bases and J by 5 bases, with 18 bases left in between. This CDR3 is built from 16 residues. Per germline, CDR1 LGHNA and CDR2 YNFKEQ. The CDR3 DNA reads TGTGCCAGCAGCCAGCAACTAGCCTCTCAGGTAGATACGCAGTATTTT. It translates to CASSQQLASQVDTQYF.

The chain employs TRBV9 and TRBJ2-7; 7 positions agree with TRBD2. From germline, CDR1 is SGDLS and CDR2 YYNGEE. V gave up 4 bases and J gave up 0 bases; unmatched junction bases: 7. This CDR3 has 15 residues. This chain's CDR3 is CASSLGLEISYEQYF. Written as DNA, the CDR3 is TGTGCCAGCAGCCTCGGACTAGAGATCTCCTACGAGCAGTACTTC.

V gene TRBV18 combines with J gene TRBJ2-7; possibly TRBD2 for D (6 bases). Germline assignment: CDR1 KGHSH and CDR2 LQKENI. V dropped 3 bases and J dropped 11 bases, with 20 bases sitting between them. The CDR3 loop spans 14 amino acids. CDR3 nucleotides: TGTGCCAGCTCACCGGGGGGAAATGTCCCCCCCGAGTACTTC. This gives the protein CASSPGGNVPPEYF.

The rearrangement joins TRBV9 to TRBJ1-5; D uncertain. Trimming pared 4 bases from V and 4 bases from J, leaving 12 bases between. Germline assignment: CDR1 SGDLS and CDR2 YYNGEE. This CDR3 region has 14 residues. The CDR3 bases are TGTGCCAGCAGCTTATCTAGTGGGAATCAGCCCCAGCATTTT. Translation: CASSLSSGNQPQHF.

The J gene is TRBJ2-3, the V gene TRBV7-2; possible D gene TRBD2, 5 bases. The germline CDR1 and CDR2 sequences are SGHTA and FQGNSA. This CDR3 contains 18 residues. Trimming cost V 3 bases and J 3 bases, with 22 bases left between them. The CDR3 here is CASSFGAGRSMGTDTQYF. The CDR3 DNA follows: TGTGCCAGCAGCTTTGGCGCGGGCCGATCGATGGGGACAGATACGCAGTATTTT.

V gene TRBV27 combines with J gene TRBJ2-1, with 11 bases fitting TRBD2. The CDR3 has 16 residues. Germline-derived CDR1 and CDR2 are MNHEY and SMNVEV (reference sequence). After removal of 6 bases from V and 8 bases from J, the junction contained 12 bases not matched to a gene. This chain's CDR3 is CASSPRLAGIDHEQFF. The CDR3 nucleotides read TGTGCCAGCAGCCCCCGACTAGCGGGAATTGATCATGAGCAGTTCTTC.

The chain links TRBV6-1 to TRBJ2-3; tentatively, D is TRBD1 (6 bases). V lost 4 bases, J lost 9 bases, and 8 bases lay in between. Germline lookup yields CDR1 MNHNS and CDR2 SASEGT. The CDR3 is made up of 11 amino acids. For the CDR3, the DNA is TGTGCCAGCAGTGTAACAGGGACGCAGTATTTT. Its translation: CASSVTGTQYF.

CDR3 sequence (DNA): TGTGCCGCATCGGGAGGGGCAACTAATGAAAAACTGTTTTTT. Amino acids: CAASGGATNEKLFF. The J gene is TRBJ1-4, the V gene TRBV6-6; D might be TRBD1 (5 bases). Germline CDR1 is MNHNY and CDR2 is SVGAGI (reference sequence). With 11 bases removed from V and 0 bases from J, the gap between germline ends came to 13 bases. The CDR3 has 14 residues.